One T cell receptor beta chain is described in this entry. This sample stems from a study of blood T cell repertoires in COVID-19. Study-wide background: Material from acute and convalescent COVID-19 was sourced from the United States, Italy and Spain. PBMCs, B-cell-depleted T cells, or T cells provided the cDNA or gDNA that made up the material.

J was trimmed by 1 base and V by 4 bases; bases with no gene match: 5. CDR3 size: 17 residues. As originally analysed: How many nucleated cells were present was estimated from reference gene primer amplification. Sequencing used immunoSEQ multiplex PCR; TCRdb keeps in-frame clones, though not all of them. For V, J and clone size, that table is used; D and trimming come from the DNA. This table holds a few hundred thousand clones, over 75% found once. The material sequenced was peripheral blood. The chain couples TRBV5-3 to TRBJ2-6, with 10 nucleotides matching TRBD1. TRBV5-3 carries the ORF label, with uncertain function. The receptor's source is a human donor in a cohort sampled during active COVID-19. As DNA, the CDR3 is TGTGCCAGAAGCCCCGGGACAGGGGATTCTGGGGCCAACGTCCTGACTTTC. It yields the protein CARSPGTGDSGANVLTF.